This passage covers 2 T cell receptor beta chains from one sample sequenced in a study of T cell responses to AZD1222 COVID-19 vaccine. TCRdb keeps only in-frame clones here, not all; method: immunoSEQ multiplex PCR. The data show some 130,000 clones, roughly 90% seen once. This specimen consisted of peripheral blood, obtained on day 0 of AZD1222 vaccination. These receptors came from an adult in good health.

This clone was observed once. The chain carries TRBV6-1 and TRBJ2-5; 7 bases agree with TRBD1. V dropped 0 bases and J dropped 5; count of bases not matched to a gene: 6. CDR1 and CDR2 from the germline V gene are MNHNS and SASEGT. The CDR3 spans 15 residues. CDR3 DNA sequence: TGTGCCAGCAGTGAAGCGGGGACAGCGAGGGAGACCCAGTACTTC. Translation gives CASSEAGTARETQYF.

The chain links TRBV6-5 to TRBJ1-2; 8 bases agree with TRBD1. Germline CDR1 reads MNHEY; CDR2 reads SVGAGI. The CDR3 extends over 15 amino acids. The junction had 7 bases not matched to a gene; V was cut back by 6 bases and J by 1 base. Written as DNA, the CDR3 is TGTGCCAGCAGGCTTTGGACAGGGCTTAACTATGGCTACACCTTC. Protein: CASRLWTGLNYGYTF.